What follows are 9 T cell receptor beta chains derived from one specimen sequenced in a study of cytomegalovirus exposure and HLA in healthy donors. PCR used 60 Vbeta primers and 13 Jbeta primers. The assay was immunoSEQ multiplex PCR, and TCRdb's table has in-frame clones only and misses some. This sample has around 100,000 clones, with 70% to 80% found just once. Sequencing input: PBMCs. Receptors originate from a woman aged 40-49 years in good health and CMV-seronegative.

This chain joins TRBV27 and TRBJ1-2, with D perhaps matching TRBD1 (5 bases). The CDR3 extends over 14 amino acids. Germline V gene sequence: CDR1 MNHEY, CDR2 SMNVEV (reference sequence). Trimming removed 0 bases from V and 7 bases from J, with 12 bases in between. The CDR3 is CASSLSRTGFGYTF. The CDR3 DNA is TGTGCCAGCAGTTTATCAAGAACAGGCTTTGGCTACACCTTC.

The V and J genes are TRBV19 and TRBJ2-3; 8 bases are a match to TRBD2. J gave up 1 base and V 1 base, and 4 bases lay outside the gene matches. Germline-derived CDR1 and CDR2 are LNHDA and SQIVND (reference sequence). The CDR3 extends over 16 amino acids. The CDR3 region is CASSIGSAGGTDTQYF. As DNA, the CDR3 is TGTGCCAGTAGTATAGGATCAGCGGGAGGCACAGATACGCAGTATTTT.

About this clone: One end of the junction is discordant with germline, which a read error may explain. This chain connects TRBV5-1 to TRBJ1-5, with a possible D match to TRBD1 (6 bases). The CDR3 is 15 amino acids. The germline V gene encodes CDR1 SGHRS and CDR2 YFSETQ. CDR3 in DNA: TGCGTCAGCAGCCCCGGACAGTATAGCAATCAGCCCCAGCATTTT. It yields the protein CVSSPGQYSNQPQHF.

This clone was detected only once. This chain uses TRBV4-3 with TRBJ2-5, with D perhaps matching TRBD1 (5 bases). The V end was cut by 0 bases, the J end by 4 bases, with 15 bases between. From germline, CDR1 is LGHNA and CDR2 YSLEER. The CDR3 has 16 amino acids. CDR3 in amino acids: CASSQENRYVGETQYF. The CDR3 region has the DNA TGCGCCAGCAGCCAAGAAAACAGGTATGTCGGAGAGACCCAGTACTTC.

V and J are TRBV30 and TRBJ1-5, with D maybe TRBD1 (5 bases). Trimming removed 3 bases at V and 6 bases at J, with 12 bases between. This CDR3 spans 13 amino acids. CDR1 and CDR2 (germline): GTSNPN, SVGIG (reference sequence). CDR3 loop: CAWSQGWSQPQHF. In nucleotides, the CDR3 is TGTGCCTGGAGCCAGGGTTGGAGTCAGCCCCAGCATTTT.

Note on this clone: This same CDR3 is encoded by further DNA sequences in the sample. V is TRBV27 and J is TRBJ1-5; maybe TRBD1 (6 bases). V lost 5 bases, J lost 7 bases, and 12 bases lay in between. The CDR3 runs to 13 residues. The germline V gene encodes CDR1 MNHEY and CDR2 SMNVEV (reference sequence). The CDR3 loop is CASSLGARQPQHF. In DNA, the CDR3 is TGTGCCAGCAGTCTGGGGGCCCGACAGCCCCAGCATTTT.

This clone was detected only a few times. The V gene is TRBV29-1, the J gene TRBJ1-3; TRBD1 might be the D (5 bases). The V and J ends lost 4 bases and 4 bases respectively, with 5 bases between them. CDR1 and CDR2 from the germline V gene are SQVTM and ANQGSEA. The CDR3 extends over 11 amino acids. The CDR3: CSVGGGNTIYF. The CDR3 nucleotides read TGCAGCGTTGGGGGCGGAAACACCATATATTTT.

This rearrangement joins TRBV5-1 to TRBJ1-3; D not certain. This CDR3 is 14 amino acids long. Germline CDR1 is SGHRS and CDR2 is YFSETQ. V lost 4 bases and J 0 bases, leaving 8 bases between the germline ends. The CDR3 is CASSPESSGNTIYF. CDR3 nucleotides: TGCGCCAGCAGCCCGGAGAGCTCTGGAAACACCATATATTTT.

The CDR3 reads CASSGTDRVGTGELFF. The CDR3 nucleotides read TGTGCCAGCAGTGGGACTGACAGGGTTGGCACCGGGGAGCTGTTTTTT. This chain joins TRBV28 and TRBJ2-2, with D maybe TRBD1 (7 bases). Deletions cut 5 bases from V and 4 bases from J, with 17 bases between. Germline CDR1 reads MDHEN; CDR2 reads SYDVKM. There are 16 residues in the CDR3. The full variable domain, with the rest looked up from reference TRBV28 and TRBJ2-2, is DVKVTQSSRYLVKRTGEKVFLECVQDMDHENMFWYRQDPGLGLRLIYFSYDVKMKEKGDIPEGYSVSREKKERFSLILESASTNQTSMYLCASSGTDRVGTGELFFGEGSRLTVL.